The 23 T cell receptor beta chains in this list originate from one sample, sequenced in a study of T cell responses to AZD1222 COVID-19 vaccine (dated by TCRdb to about 2021). The library was generated by the immunoSEQ multiplex PCR assay. TCRdb provides this immuneACCESS table in a form limited to in-frame rearrangements. Some clones are lacking; in checked studies, under half of them reflect an unresolved V gene, and why the rest are absent is not known. Recorded for this sample are 150,000 or so clones; approximately 90% of them occurred a single time. Approximately 5.3% of the sample is in the top ten clones. Reading the label with the study, this specimen's time point is: baseline before first vaccination. This sample comprised peripheral blood, obtained on day 0 of AZD1222 vaccination. The source is an adult in good health.

The chain employs TRBV7-9 and TRBJ2-7; D is tentatively TRBD1 or TRBD2 (7 bases each). V was clipped by 5 bases and J by 5 bases, with 13 bases between them. There are 13 residues in the CDR3. Germline V CDR1 and CDR2: SEHNR, FQNEAQ (reference sequence). The CDR3 region is CASSRQGGNEQYF. The CDR3 nucleotides read TGTGCCAGCAGCCGACAGGGAGGGAACGAGCAGTACTTC.

This chain's CDR3 is CASSLGLAGGTDTQYF. CDR3 in DNA: TGTGCCAGCAGCTTAGGGCTAGCGGGAGGAACAGATACGCAGTATTTT. This rearrangement joins TRBV7-9 to TRBJ2-3; the match to TRBD2 covers 11 bases. V lost 1 base and J lost 3; bases outside the gene matches: 3. CDR3 length: 16 amino acids. The germline V gene encodes CDR1 SEHNR and CDR2 FQNEAQ (reference sequence).

V is TRBV5-3 and J is TRBJ2-3; D assignment may be TRBD1 or TRBD2 (5 bases each). TRBV5-3 qualifies as an ORF whose function is uncertain. V was shortened by 6 bases and J by 6 bases, with 26 bases between the two germline ends. The CDR3 totals 17 residues. The CDR3 DNA follows: TGTGCCAGAAACCCGACCTGGTTGAGGGGAACTAAGGATACGCAGTATTTT. Translating it yields CARNPTWLRGTKDTQYF.

CDR3 nucleotides: TGCGCCAGCAGTGAGCAGCCCCACTACGAGCAGTACTTC. This translates into CASSEQPHYEQYF. The chain couples TRBV10-1 to TRBJ2-7; no clear D gene. The CDR3 is 13 residues long. Trimming stripped 2 bases from V and 3 bases from J, with 8 bases between. The germline V gene encodes CDR1 WNHNN and CDR2 SYGVQD (reference sequence).

The chain combines TRBV7-9 with TRBJ1-5; 8 bases are shared with TRBD1. The V and J ends lost 5 bases and 1 base, in that order; junction bases with no gene match: 10. This CDR3 is 17 amino acids long. CDR1 and CDR2 from the germline V gene are SEHNR and FQNEAQ (reference sequence). The DNA for the CDR3 is TGTGCCAGCAGCCCTTCACCGGGACAGGTGAGCAATCAGCCCCAGCATTTT. It encodes CASSPSPGQVSNQPQHF.

The chain recombines TRBV6-5 with TRBJ2-3, with D possibly being TRBD2 (7 bases). Germline lookup yields CDR1 MNHEY and CDR2 SVGAGI. CDR3 size: 14 residues. The ends were cut back, 2 bases at V and 5 bases at J, with 11 bases in the middle. In nucleotides, the CDR3 is TGTGCCAGCAGTTACAGGGAGGGGGGAGATACGCAGTATTTT. Translating gives CASSYREGGDTQYF.

The chain is built from TRBV28 and TRBJ1-3; TRBD1 is a possible D gene (5 bases). V was pared by 6 bases and J by 3 bases, with 24 bases between. The CDR3 sequence is 18 residues long. Looked up from germline, CDR1 is MDHEN and CDR2 is SYDVKM. CDR3 residues: CASRGFIRGGHLGNTIYF. Written as DNA, the CDR3 is TGTGCCAGCAGAGGGTTTATTAGAGGAGGACATCTTGGAAACACCATATATTTT.

In this sample, this clone turned up a few times. This sequence joins TRBV5-6 and TRBJ2-3; D gene unclear. Trimming removed 1 base at V and 0 bases at J, with 9 bases between. Germline lookup yields CDR1 SGHDT and CDR2 YYEEEE. The CDR3 extends over 15 amino acids. CDR3 nucleotides: TGTGCCAGCAGCTTGTGGCCAATTAGCACAGATACGCAGTATTTT. It is translated as CASSLWPISTDTQYF.

This rearrangement joins TRBV19 to TRBJ2-2; TRBD2 aligns across 11 bases. The CDR3 has 19 residues. The junction had 16 bases not matched to a gene; V was cut back by 7 bases and J by 3 bases. In germline, CDR1 is LNHDA, CDR2 SQIVND (reference sequence). This chain's CDR3 is CASTPRATSGSWDTGELFF. CDR3 nucleotides: TGTGCCAGTACCCCGAGGGCTACTAGCGGGAGCTGGGACACCGGGGAGCTGTTTTTT.

This clone was recorded only once. The V and J genes are TRBV7-3 and TRBJ2-7; D assignment may be TRBD1 or TRBD2 (5 bases each). Trimming removed 0 bases from V and 4 bases from J, with 13 bases in between. The length of the CDR3 is 15 residues. Germline CDR1 SGHTA, CDR2 FQGTGA. CDR3 residues: CASSLTPAGTYEQYF. CDR3 coding DNA: TGTGCCAGCAGCTTAACTCCAGCAGGGACGTACGAGCAGTACTTC.

J is TRBJ2-7 and V is TRBV10-3, with D uncertain. The germline gives CDR1 ENHRY, CDR2 SYGVKD. The CDR3 is 15 amino acids. V gave up 3 bases and J gave up 0 bases, with 12 bases separating them. DNA of the CDR3: TGTGCCATCAGTGATGCAGCCGAGAGCTCCTACGAGCAGTACTTC. It encodes CAISDAAESSYEQYF.

The V gene is TRBV18, the J gene TRBJ2-3; 8 positions agree with TRBD1. Germline-derived CDR1 and CDR2 are KGHSH and LQKENI. The CDR3 covers 15 residues. V shed 0 bases, J shed 6 bases, and the junction held 5 bases outside the gene matches. The CDR3 spells CASSPPTGDMDTQYF. The CDR3 nucleotides are TGTGCCAGCTCACCACCGACAGGGGATATGGATACGCAGTATTTT.

V usage is TRBV21-1 and J usage is TRBJ1-4. TRBV21-1 is designated a pseudogene. The length of the CDR3 is 12 residues. CDR3 region: CASSALSEKLFF. In DNA form, the CDR3 reads TGTGCCAGCAGCGCGTTAAGTGAAAAACTGTTTTTT.

The CDR3 region is CASSWGIEAFF. CDR3 coding DNA: TGTGCCAGCAGTTGGGGCATTGAAGCTTTCTTT. The chain has TRBV12-3 or TRBV12-4 and TRBJ1-1; a possible D gene is TRBD1 (5 bases). Trimming stripped 4 bases from V and 7 bases from J, with 7 bases between. The CDR3 is made up of 11 amino acids.

The chain carries TRBV27 and TRBJ1-1; D remains unclear. CDR3 size: 17 residues. Germline CDR1 MNHEY, CDR2 SMNVEV (reference sequence). Trimming pared 0 bases from V and 1 base from J, leaving 15 bases between. The DNA of the CDR3 is TGTGCCAGCAGTTTATCGTATGGGGATCTAGGGAACACTGAAGCTTTCTTT. Its translation: CASSLSYGDLGNTEAFF.

The V gene is TRBV7-2, the J gene TRBJ2-3; D may be TRBD2 (6 bases). Germline V gene data show CDR1 as SGHTA and CDR2 as FQGNSA. This CDR3 spans 15 amino acids. The V end was cut by 3 bases, the J end by 3 bases, with 13 bases between. The CDR3 bases are TGTGCCAGCAGCTTTAGCCCCAGCGGGACAGATACGCAGTATTTT. It encodes CASSFSPSGTDTQYF.

This chain uses TRBV18 with TRBJ1-2; D unresolved. Between the trimmed V and J ends, which lost 5 bases and 3 bases, there was a span of 10 bases. The germline V gene encodes CDR1 KGHSH and CDR2 LQKENI. The CDR3 is 13 residues long. CDR3 DNA: TGTGCCAGCTCATCTCGGGGAGACTATGGCTACACCTTC. Its protein is CASSSRGDYGYTF.

The chain combines TRBV19 with TRBJ1-1, with 9 bases fitting TRBD1. Germline V gene lookup returns CDR1 LNHDA and CDR2 SQIVND (reference sequence). The CDR3 is 16 residues long. Losses at the gene ends were 7 bases for V and 1 base for J; bases not matched to a gene: 10. The CDR3 DNA is TGTGCCAGTAACGAACGCCCGGGACAGGGGAACACTGAAGCTTTCTTT. Protein product: CASNERPGQGNTEAFF.

V and J are TRBV5-1 and TRBJ1-2; D remains ambiguous. Germline-derived CDR1 and CDR2 are SGHRS and YFSETQ. This CDR3 region has 12 residues. Trimming cost V 0 bases and J 6 bases, with 6 bases left between them. This CDR3 is CASSLGGNGYTF. CDR3 nucleotides: TGCGCCAGCAGCTTGGGAGGGAATGGCTACACCTTC.

The chain uses TRBV4-1 and TRBJ1-5; tentative D call: TRBD1 (6 bases). This CDR3 has 14 residues. Germline CDR1 and CDR2: MGHRA and YSYEKL. The ends were cut back, 3 bases at V and 3 bases at J, with 9 bases in the middle. The CDR3 nucleotides read TGCGCCAGCAGCCAGGACAGTCACAATCAGCCCCAGCATTTT. Protein product: CASSQDSHNQPQHF.

This clone was seen once. The rearrangement uses TRBV20-1 and TRBJ1-1; no reliable D call. This CDR3 is 10 amino acids long. Deletions cut 0 bases from V and 7 bases from J, with 3 bases between. The germline V gene has CDR1 DFQATT and CDR2 SNEGSKA (reference sequence). The CDR3 DNA is TGCAGTGCTAGAGAGCTTGAAGCTTTCTTT. It encodes CSARELEAFF.

The chain couples TRBV9 to TRBJ2-5; D possibly matches TRBD1 or TRBD2 (6 bases each). There are 15 residues in the CDR3. V lost 3 bases and J lost 3, with 15 bases in between. Germline V gives CDR1 SGDLS, CDR2 YYNGEE. The CDR3 DNA reads TGTGCCAGCAGCGAGGGGGGCGGCAGTGAAGAGACCCAGTACTTC. Amino acids: CASSEGGGSEETQYF.

This sequence joins TRBV6-5 and TRBJ1-1; D perhaps matches TRBD1 (5 bases). Trimming shortened V by 8 bases and J by 4 bases, and 20 bases separated the two germline ends. The CDR3 loop spans 15 amino acids. In germline, CDR1 is MNHEY, CDR2 SVGAGI. CDR3 sequence reads: CASYYRELRGTEAFF. The DNA for the CDR3 is TGTGCCAGCTACTACCGGGAGCTTAGGGGCACTGAAGCTTTCTTT.